A selection of T cell receptor beta chains follows, all from one sample in a study of metastatic and nonmetastatic thyroid tumors. TCRdb re-called the PCR reads with MiXCR. This sample has around 13,000 clones, with around 10% found just once. Specimen: blood. All receptors derive from a female donor with papillary thyroid cancer or a benign thyroid nodule (not recorded which). Some clones in this sample may be carry-over from other donors' samples. CDR3s include the opening cysteine and the closing phenylalanine or tryptophan. The order of the fields is V gene, J gene, clone size, D gene, CDR3 DNA, CDR3 protein. The D gene is left open where the match is weak. Only some rows state a clone size, as once, few, many or a class for expanded clones.

v_gene: TRBV7-3
j_gene: TRBJ2-2
abundance: -
d_gene: TRBD1
CDR3nt: TGTGCCAGCACCACAGGGGCCGGCGGGGAGCTGTTTTTT
CDR3aa: CASTTGAGGELFF

v_gene: TRBV5-1
j_gene: TRBJ2-7
abundance: many
d_gene: -
CDR3nt: TGTGACCCAAGGGGGGGGGCTGGATACGAGCAGTACTTC
CDR3aa: CDPRGGAGYEQYF

v_gene: TRBV6-1
j_gene: TRBJ1-6
abundance: medium-sized
d_gene: -
CDR3nt: TGTGCCAGCAGTGGGAGGGCGTTGGGGAATTCACCCCTCCACTTT
CDR3aa: CASSGRALGNSPLHF

v_gene: TRBV29-1
j_gene: TRBJ1-6
abundance: many
d_gene: -
CDR3nt: TGCAGCGTTGCAATAGATTATAATTCACCCCTCCACTTT
CDR3aa: CSVAIDYNSPLHF

v_gene: TRBV7-3
j_gene: TRBJ2-3
abundance: many
d_gene: -
CDR3nt: TGTGCCAGCAGCTTCAAACCCGGGCCAGATACGCAGTATTTT
CDR3aa: CASSFKPGPDTQYF

v_gene: TRBV3-1
j_gene: TRBJ1-1
abundance: many
d_gene: -
CDR3nt: TGTGCCAGCAGCCAAGAGAAGGAGGCTTTCTTT
CDR3aa: CASSQEKEAFF

v_gene: TRBV18
j_gene: TRBJ1-5
abundance: many
d_gene: TRBD1
CDR3nt: TGTGCCAGCTCAAGGGCCGGGACAGGCAATCAGCCCCAGCATTTT
CDR3aa: CASSRAGTGNQPQHF

v_gene: TRBV7-3
j_gene: TRBJ1-6
abundance: -
d_gene: -
CDR3nt: TGTGCCAGCAGCTTAAGAAGCGGGTTCTCGGGGTCACCCCTCCACTTT
CDR3aa: CASSLRSGFSGSPLHF

v_gene: TRBV30
j_gene: TRBJ1-6
abundance: many
d_gene: -
CDR3nt: TGTGCCTGGAACGCCCCCACAGCCTATAATTCACCCCTCCACTTT
CDR3aa: CAWNAPTAYNSPLHF

v_gene: TRBV10-2
j_gene: TRBJ2-1
abundance: -
d_gene: -
CDR3nt: TGCGCCAGCACCCTCGGACAGTACAATGAGCAGTTCTTC
CDR3aa: CASTLGQYNEQFF

v_gene: TRBV27
j_gene: TRBJ2-1
abundance: medium-sized
d_gene: -
CDR3nt: TGTGCCAGCCTGACACAGAATGAGCAGTTCTTC
CDR3aa: CASLTQNEQFF

v_gene: TRBV6-2/TRBV6-3
j_gene: TRBJ2-1
abundance: few
d_gene: TRBD1
CDR3nt: TGTGCCAGCAGCCCAGGGGGCGGGGCGCCGTACAATGAGCAGTTCTTC
CDR3aa: CASSPGGGAPYNEQFF

v_gene: TRBV6-2/TRBV6-3
j_gene: TRBJ1-1
abundance: medium-sized
d_gene: TRBD1
CDR3nt: TGTGCCAGCAGTCCGGGACAGGGAATAGGTGAAGCTTTCTTT
CDR3aa: CASSPGQGIGEAFF

v_gene: TRBV27
j_gene: TRBJ2-1
abundance: medium-sized
d_gene: TRBD2
CDR3nt: TGTGCCAGCAGTTTAGGAATTAGGGCTAGCGGGAGGAATGAGCAGTTCTTC
CDR3aa: CASSLGIRASGRNEQFF

v_gene: TRBV28
j_gene: TRBJ2-2
abundance: medium-sized
d_gene: -
CDR3nt: TGTGCCAGCAGTTTATCGGTGGAGACCACCGGGGAGCTGTTTTTT
CDR3aa: CASSLSVETTGELFF

v_gene: TRBV20-1
j_gene: TRBJ2-5
abundance: many
d_gene: TRBD2
CDR3nt: TGCAGTGCTAGCCTCTCCGTAGCGGGAAGGGAGACCCAGTACTTC
CDR3aa: CSASLSVAGRETQYF

v_gene: TRBV6-1
j_gene: TRBJ1-5
abundance: many
d_gene: -
CDR3nt: TGTGCCAGCAGATCAACAGGGTTGCCCAATCAGCCCCAGCATTTT
CDR3aa: CASRSTGLPNQPQHF

v_gene: TRBV3-1
j_gene: TRBJ2-1
abundance: many
d_gene: -
CDR3nt: TGTGCCAGCAGCCAAGATAACGAGGATGAGCAGTTCTTC
CDR3aa: CASSQDNEDEQFF

v_gene: TRBV19
j_gene: TRBJ1-2
abundance: few
d_gene: -
CDR3nt: TGTGCTTCCGGTCAGGGCCTCTATGGCTACACCTTC
CDR3aa: CASGQGLYGYTF

v_gene: TRBV10-3
j_gene: TRBJ1-4
abundance: many
d_gene: TRBD1
CDR3nt: TGTGCCATCACCGCGACAGGGGGGGGAGAAAAACTGTTTTTT
CDR3aa: CAITATGGGEKLFF

v_gene: TRBV5-1
j_gene: TRBJ2-1
abundance: many
d_gene: TRBD2
CDR3nt: TGCGCCAGCACGGTTAGCGGGGATGAGCAGTTCTTC
CDR3aa: CASTVSGDEQFF

v_gene: TRBV6-1
j_gene: TRBJ1-1
abundance: many
d_gene: -
CDR3nt: TGTGCCAGCAGCTGGGGGCAGGGGAGGGAGAACACTGAAGCTTTCTTT
CDR3aa: CASSWGQGRENTEAFF

v_gene: TRBV28
j_gene: TRBJ1-2
abundance: medium-sized
d_gene: -
CDR3nt: TGTGCCAGCAGCTCTCAGGGTCATGGCTACACCTTC
CDR3aa: CASSSQGHGYTF

v_gene: TRBV29-1
j_gene: TRBJ2-5
abundance: few
d_gene: -
CDR3nt: TGCAGCGCCTCCAGGGGCCGAGAGACCCAGTACTTC
CDR3aa: CSASRGRETQYF

v_gene: TRBV6-2/TRBV6-3
j_gene: TRBJ2-3
abundance: many
d_gene: TRBD2
CDR3nt: TGTGCCAGCAGCCCACCACCGAATAGCGGGAACCCAGATACGCAGTATTTT
CDR3aa: CASSPPPNSGNPDTQYF

v_gene: TRBV7-2
j_gene: TRBJ2-3
abundance: many
d_gene: -
CDR3nt: TGTGCCAGCAGCGGATTTCATAGCACAGATACGCAGTATTTT
CDR3aa: CASSGFHSTDTQYF

v_gene: TRBV20-1
j_gene: TRBJ2-7
abundance: -
d_gene: TRBD2
CDR3nt: TGCAGTGCTAGAGGGGCTAGCGGGAGCCCCGAGCAGTACTTC
CDR3aa: CSARGASGSPEQYF

v_gene: TRBV28
j_gene: TRBJ2-5
abundance: few
d_gene: TRBD2
CDR3nt: TGTGCCAGCAACCCTGGGGGTAGCGGGAGTGCGGGGGGCACCCAGTGCTTC
CDR3aa: CASNPGGSGSAGGTQCF

v_gene: TRBV15
j_gene: TRBJ2-6
abundance: many
d_gene: -
CDR3nt: TGTGCCACCAGCAGTGGTGAGGCCAGGGGGGCCAACGTCCTGACTTTC
CDR3aa: CATSSGEARGANVLTF

v_gene: TRBV7-2
j_gene: TRBJ1-1
abundance: many
d_gene: -
CDR3nt: TGTGCCAGCAGCTTGGGATGGATGAACACTGAAGCTTTCTTT
CDR3aa: CASSLGWMNTEAFF

v_gene: TRBV7-8
j_gene: TRBJ2-3
abundance: many
d_gene: -
CDR3nt: TGTGCCAGCAGCTTAGGGGGGTACAAAGGAGATACGCAGTATTTT
CDR3aa: CASSLGGYKGDTQYF

v_gene: TRBV11-2
j_gene: TRBJ1-2
abundance: -
d_gene: TRBD1
CDR3nt: TGTGCCAGCAGCTACAATACAGGGGGTGGCTACACCTTC
CDR3aa: CASSYNTGGGYTF

v_gene: TRBV5-1
j_gene: TRBJ1-4
abundance: many
d_gene: TRBD1
CDR3nt: TGCGCCAGCAGCTCTACGACAGGGAGGGATGAAAAACTGTTTTTT
CDR3aa: CASSSTTGRDEKLFF

v_gene: TRBV4-1
j_gene: TRBJ2-7
abundance: many
d_gene: -
CDR3nt: TGCGCCAGCAGCCAAGTGGGCAGAACCTACGAGCAGTACTTC
CDR3aa: CASSQVGRTYEQYF

v_gene: TRBV20-1
j_gene: TRBJ2-1
abundance: many
d_gene: -
CDR3nt: TGCAGTGCTAGAGATACAGGGACCAATTATGAGCAGTTCTTC
CDR3aa: CSARDTGTNYEQFF

v_gene: TRBV7-8
j_gene: TRBJ1-2
abundance: medium-sized
d_gene: TRBD1
CDR3nt: TGTGCCAGCAGCACGTCCCGTGGACAGGGGGCCTATGGCTACACCTTC
CDR3aa: CASSTSRGQGAYGYTF

v_gene: TRBV30
j_gene: TRBJ1-3
abundance: -
d_gene: -
CDR3nt: TGTGCCTGGAGTGAGGGACTCTCTGGAAACACCATATATTTT
CDR3aa: CAWSEGLSGNTIYF

v_gene: TRBV18
j_gene: TRBJ1-1
abundance: many
d_gene: -
CDR3nt: TGTGCCAGCTCACCGGGACACCCCGGTGATGGGACTTTCTTT
CDR3aa: CASSPGHPGDGTFF

v_gene: TRBV30
j_gene: TRBJ1-2
abundance: many
d_gene: -
CDR3nt: TGTGCCTGGAGGCCAGATGTCAGACGTAACTATGGCTACACCTTC
CDR3aa: CAWRPDVRRNYGYTF

v_gene: TRBV6-9
j_gene: TRBJ2-5
abundance: -
d_gene: TRBD2
CDR3nt: TGTGCCAGCAGTTATTTTAAGGGAGCGGGGGGTCCCGAGGCCCAGTACTTC
CDR3aa: CASSYFKGAGGPEAQYF

v_gene: TRBV5-1
j_gene: TRBJ2-3
abundance: many
d_gene: -
CDR3nt: TGCGCCAGCAGCTTGGAGGATACGCAGTATTTT
CDR3aa: CASSLEDTQYF

v_gene: TRBV4-1
j_gene: TRBJ2-1
abundance: many
d_gene: TRBD2
CDR3nt: TGCGCCAGCAGCCAATCGAGCGGGAGCAGTTACAATGAGCAGTTCTTC
CDR3aa: CASSQSSGSSYNEQFF

v_gene: TRBV6-4
j_gene: TRBJ1-6
abundance: medium-sized
d_gene: -
CDR3nt: TGTGCCAGCAGTGACTCCAGTAGACTTGGTTCACCCCTCCACTTT
CDR3aa: CASSDSSRLGSPLHF

v_gene: TRBV27
j_gene: TRBJ1-1
abundance: many
d_gene: -
CDR3nt: TGTGCCAGCAGTTTATCATCGGACACTGAAGCTTTCTTT
CDR3aa: CASSLSSDTEAFF

v_gene: TRBV27
j_gene: TRBJ1-3
abundance: few
d_gene: -
CDR3nt: TGTGCCAGCAGTTTAGTTCATGGGACCTACGGCCTCTGGAAACACCATATATGG
CDR3aa: CASSLVHGTYGLWKHHIW